These 31 T cell receptor beta chains were sequenced from one sample in a study of blood T cell repertoires in COVID-19. Assay used: immunoSEQ multiplex PCR; TCRdb lists only in-frame clones, some missing. The sample has 120,000 to 150,000 clones, 84% seen once. Sequencing input: peripheral blood. The receptors originated from a man younger than 40 with COVID-19, enrolled during active disease.

The chain carries TRBV27 and TRBJ1-2; D might be TRBD1 (5 bases). Trimming shortened V by 4 bases and J by 0 bases, and 12 bases separated the two germline ends. The CDR3 has 15 residues. Germline V lookup: CDR1 MNHEY, CDR2 SMNVEV (reference sequence). CDR3 in amino acids: CASSYSGLTNYGYTF. In nucleotides, the CDR3 is TGTGCCAGCAGTTATTCGGGACTGACTAACTATGGCTACACCTTC.

This clone showed up just once. The chain combines TRBV30 with TRBJ1-1; 8 bases map to TRBD1. The CDR3 consists of 16 residues. V shed 1 base, J shed 4 bases, and the junction held 11 bases outside the gene matches. Germline CDR1 is GTSNPN and CDR2 is SVGIG (reference sequence). DNA of the CDR3: TGTGCCTGGAGTGCCAAACCCGGGACAGGTAGCACTGAAGCTTTCTTT. Its translation: CAWSAKPGTGSTEAFF.

A single count supports this clone. The rearrangement joins TRBV5-1 to TRBJ1-5; 9 bases fit TRBD1. This CDR3 spans 15 amino acids. The germline V gene has CDR1 SGHRS and CDR2 YFSETQ. Trimming at V came to 7 bases and at J to 5 bases, leaving 10 bases not matched to a gene. CDR3 sequence (DNA): TGCGCCAGCGGAGGGGACAGGGTGAGACATCAGCCCCAGCATTTT. Protein sequence: CASGGDRVRHQPQHF. Looking up the rest from reference TRBV5-1 and TRBJ1-5 gives the full variable domain: KAGVTQTPRYLIKTRGQQVTLSCSPISGHRSVSWYQQTPGQGLQFLFEYFSETQRNKGNFPGRFSGRQFSNSRSEMNVSTLELGDSALYLCASGGDRVRHQPQHFGDGTRLSIL.

V is TRBV7-9 and J is TRBJ2-7; tentative D call: TRBD1 (6 bases). The V and J ends lost 5 bases and 4 bases respectively, with 15 bases between them. CDR3 length equals 14 residues. Germline V CDR1 and CDR2: SEHNR, FQNEAQ (reference sequence). The CDR3 DNA is TGTGCCAGCAGCCATCCGGGGACACCTTACGAGCAGTACTTC. It yields the protein CASSHPGTPYEQYF.

V is TRBV6-6 and J is TRBJ1-2; maybe TRBD1 (6 bases). CDR3 size: 9 residues. Germline-derived CDR1 and CDR2 are MNHNY and SVGAGI (reference sequence). V shed 5 bases and J shed 13 bases, with 8 bases lying between them. CDR3 in DNA: TGTGCCAGCAGTCAGGGGCTCACCTTC. Amino acids: CASSQGLTF.

This clone was picked up a small number of times. This sequence joins TRBV2 and TRBJ1-1; D is perhaps TRBD1 (5 bases). V shed 0 bases and J shed 3 bases, with 20 bases lying between them. The germline CDR1 and CDR2 sequences are SNHLY and FYNNEI. The CDR3 loop spans 18 amino acids. The CDR3 region has the DNA TGTGCCAGCAGTGAAGCGCTCCAGGGAGGAGCTAAGGACACTGAAGCTTTCTTT. Protein product: CASSEALQGGAKDTEAFF.

This clone was counted only a few times. V and J are TRBV7-2 and TRBJ2-1; perhaps TRBD1 as D (5 bases). CDR1 and CDR2 from the germline V gene are SGHTA and FQGNSA. This CDR3 comprises 14 residues. V dropped 5 bases and J dropped 9 bases, with 17 bases sitting between them. The CDR3 is CASSASRPQGEQFF. In nucleotides, the CDR3 is TGTGCCAGCAGCGCCTCCCGACCGCAGGGTGAGCAGTTCTTC.

The chain joins TRBV5-1 to TRBJ2-7, with 8 bases lining up with TRBD1. The CDR3 extends over 13 amino acids. J gave up 2 bases and V 6 bases, and 4 bases lay outside the gene matches. CDR1 is SGHRS, CDR2 YFSETQ, per germline. The CDR3 nucleotides read TGCGCCAGCAACGGACAGGGTGCCTACGAGCAGTACTTC. Translation: CASNGQGAYEQYF.

V and J are TRBV30 and TRBJ2-2; D gene unclear. The ends were cut back, 2 bases at V and 3 bases at J, with 16 bases in the middle. Per germline, CDR1 GTSNPN and CDR2 SVGIG (reference sequence). This CDR3 is 16 amino acids long. The CDR3 sequence is CAWSPLGFSYTGELFF. The CDR3 DNA reads as TGTGCCTGGAGTCCTCTCGGGTTCTCCTACACCGGGGAGCTGTTTTTT. The variable domain in full, completed from reference TRBV30 and TRBJ2-2, reads SQTIHQWPATLVQPVGSPLSLECTVEGTSNPNLYWYRQAAGRGLQLLFYSVGIGQISSEVPQNLSASRPQDRQFILSSKKLLLSDSGFYLCAWSPLGFSYTGELFFGEGSRLTVL.

V gene TRBV30 combines with J gene TRBJ1-2; D is possibly TRBD1 (5 bases). Germline lookup yields CDR1 GTSNPN and CDR2 SVGIG (reference sequence). CDR3 length: 13 residues. The V end lost 5 bases, the J end lost 4 bases, and 14 bases lay between the germline ends. CDR3 coding DNA: TGTGCCTGGCGACAGAAATCGGGCTATGGCTACACCTTC. This encodes CAWRQKSGYGYTF.

The V gene is TRBV6-5, the J gene TRBJ2-3, with a weak D call TRBD2 (6 bases). CDR1 and CDR2 from the germline V gene are MNHEY and SVGAGI. V shed 3 bases and J shed 4 bases, with 17 bases lying between them. The CDR3 runs to 16 residues. CDR3 sequence: CASSYARDFNADTQYF. CDR3 DNA: TGTGCCAGCAGTTATGCCCGGGACTTCAACGCAGATACGCAGTATTTT.

V is TRBV30 and J is TRBJ1-1, with TRBD1 matching 7 bases. The V gene end was trimmed by 3 bases and the J gene end by 3 bases; junction bases not matched to a gene: 4. The CDR3 runs 13 residues. Germline V gene data show CDR1 as GTSNPN and CDR2 as SVGIG (reference sequence). The CDR3 bases are TGTGCCTGGAGACAGGGGCGGGACACTGAAGCTTTCTTT. Translation: CAWRQGRDTEAFF.

V usage is TRBV2 and J usage is TRBJ1-1, with D maybe TRBD1 (5 bases). With 6 bases removed from V and 12 bases from J, the gap between germline ends came to 23 bases. The CDR3 has 14 amino acids. Germline CDR1 is SNHLY and CDR2 is FYNNEI. The DNA of the CDR3 is TGTGCCAGCAGCCCCACAGACAGACAAGGCGAATCTTTCTTT. Residues: CASSPTDRQGESFF.

V gene TRBV5-6 combines with J gene TRBJ1-2; no reliable D call. The length of the CDR3 is 15 residues. The V and J ends lost 3 bases and 0 bases respectively, with 12 bases between them. The germline gives CDR1 SGHDT, CDR2 YYEEEE. CDR3 DNA: TGTGCCAGCAGCTACCAGCGGGGATCTAACTATGGCTACACCTTC. Translated: CASSYQRGSNYGYTF.

The chain uses TRBV30 and TRBJ2-7; D is unresolved. CDR3 length equals 15 residues. V lost 2 bases to trimming and J lost 0 bases, with 14 bases between them. Germline V CDR1 and CDR2: GTSNPN, SVGIG (reference sequence). The CDR3 is CAWSWWQVSSYEQYF. The CDR3, as DNA: TGTGCCTGGAGTTGGTGGCAGGTTAGCTCCTACGAGCAGTACTTC.

The gene calls are TRBV30 and TRBJ2-5, with a weak D call TRBD1 (6 bases). Germline CDR1 reads GTSNPN; CDR2 reads SVGIG (reference sequence). The CDR3 consists of 12 residues. V was cut by 0 bases and J by 7 bases, with 9 bases left in between. CDR3 amino acids: CAWSVPRGTQYF. The DNA of the CDR3 is TGTGCCTGGAGTGTTCCCAGGGGGACCCAGTACTTC.

The chain recombines TRBV5-6 with TRBJ1-3, with TRBD1 matching 10 bases. Germline values: CDR1 SGHDT, CDR2 YYEEEE. The CDR3 totals 17 residues. The junction had 6 bases not matched to a gene; V was cut back by 2 bases and J by 1 base. CDR3 sequence: CASSFGGTGVSGNTIYF. The CDR3 DNA follows: TGTGCCAGCAGCTTTGGTGGGACAGGGGTATCTGGAAACACCATATATTTT.

The J gene is TRBJ2-7, the V gene TRBV6-5; TRBD1 aligns across 7 bases. The junction had 7 bases not matched to a gene; V was cut back by 7 bases and J by 4 bases. The CDR3 has 13 amino acids. Per the germline V gene, CDR1 is MNHEY and CDR2 is SVGAGI. The CDR3 sequence is CASNRQGDYEQYF. CDR3 in DNA: TGTGCCAGCAACCGACAGGGTGATTACGAGCAGTACTTC.

The V and J genes are TRBV29-1 and TRBJ2-7; D is undetermined. Germline loops: CDR1 SQVTM, CDR2 ANQGSEA. The CDR3 consists of 12 residues. V gave up 4 bases and J gave up 0 bases, with 7 bases separating them. The CDR3 loop reads CSVVSLSYEQYF. CDR3 nucleotides: TGCAGCGTTGTGAGTCTCTCCTACGAGCAGTACTTC.

This chain connects TRBV30 to TRBJ2-3; no clear D gene. The germline CDR1 and CDR2 sequences are GTSNPN and SVGIG (reference sequence). CDR3 length: 14 amino acids. With 6 bases removed from V and 0 bases from J, the gap between germline ends came to 13 bases. The CDR3 nucleotides are TGTGCCTGCCTCATGGGCTCTAGCACAGATACGCAGTATTTT. Residues: CACLMGSSTDTQYF.

The CDR3 DNA is TGCGCCAGCAGCACCTTTGGGACAGGGTTCACTGGACGGACCTACGAGCAGTACTTC. It codes for CASSTFGTGFTGRTYEQYF. This chain joins TRBV5-1 and TRBJ2-7, with 9 nucleotides matching TRBD1. After removal of 4 bases from V and 2 bases from J, the junction contained 19 bases not matched to a gene. The CDR3 loop spans 19 amino acids. CDR1 is SGHRS, CDR2 YFSETQ, per germline. The variable domain in full, completed from reference TRBV5-1 and TRBJ2-7, reads KAGVTQTPRYLIKTRGQQVTLSCSPISGHRSVSWYQQTPGQGLQFLFEYFSETQRNKGNFPGRFSGRQFSNSRSEMNVSTLELGDSALYLCASSTFGTGFTGRTYEQYFGPGTRLTVT.

This clone was seen only once. The CDR3 region is CASSRSFGTADSGNTIYF. CDR3 bases: TGTGCCAGCAGCCGGTCGTTCGGGACAGCAGACTCTGGAAACACCATATATTTT. The J gene is TRBJ1-3, the V gene TRBV4-2; 7 positions match TRBD1. The germline CDR1 and CDR2 sequences are LGHNA and YNFKEQ. Trimming cost V 4 bases and J 0 bases; bases outside gene matches: 12. CDR3 length equals 18 residues.

The chain employs TRBV6-5 and TRBJ2-7; 8 bases are shared with TRBD2. CDR1 MNHEY and CDR2 SVGAGI come from the germline V gene. Germline trimming cut 5 bases from V and 7 bases from J; bases unmatched to any gene: 10. The CDR3 totals 14 residues. CDR3 residues: CASSPTGTGGEQYF. For the CDR3, the DNA is TGTGCCAGCAGTCCTACCGGGACGGGGGGGGAGCAGTACTTC.

This clone was recorded a few times. The V call is TRBV19, the J call TRBJ1-1; TRBD1 is a possible D gene (5 bases). The V end was cut by 5 bases, the J end by 0 bases, with 13 bases between. Germline-derived CDR1 and CDR2 are LNHDA and SQIVND (reference sequence). This CDR3 has 15 residues. The CDR3 is CASSQPGGMNTEAFF. In DNA form, the CDR3 reads TGTGCCAGTAGTCAGCCCGGGGGTATGAACACTGAAGCTTTCTTT.

The chain uses TRBV5-4 and TRBJ2-5; D possibly corresponds to TRBD1 (6 bases). V lost 3 bases and J 5 bases, leaving 14 bases between the germline ends. The germline CDR1 and CDR2 sequences are SGHNT and YYREEE (reference sequence). The CDR3 runs 14 residues. CDR3 residues: CASSWGTQGETQYF. CDR3 in DNA: TGTGCCAGCAGCTGGGGGACACAAGGGGAGACCCAGTACTTC.

The J gene is TRBJ2-3, the V gene TRBV7-2; tentative D call: TRBD1 (5 bases). Germline loops: CDR1 SGHTA, CDR2 FQGNSA. Trimming cost V 3 bases and J 1 base, with 8 bases left between them. The CDR3 runs to 14 residues. The chain's CDR3 is CASSFQGGTDTQYF. The DNA for the CDR3 is TGTGCCAGCAGCTTCCAAGGGGGCACAGATACGCAGTATTTT.

In regard to this clone: The sample holds other DNA sequences that translate to the same CDR3. This chain joins TRBV6-6 and TRBJ2-5; D perhaps matches TRBD2 (6 bases). The length of the CDR3 is 13 residues. V was clipped by 6 bases and J by 2 bases, with 10 bases between them. Per the germline V gene, CDR1 is MNHNY and CDR2 is SVGAGI (reference sequence). CDR3 amino acids: CASRRDLQETQYF. The CDR3 DNA is TGTGCCAGCAGGCGGGACTTACAAGAGACCCAGTACTTC.

The rearrangement uses TRBV11-2 and TRBJ1-5, with D possibly matching TRBD1 (5 bases). V lost 5 bases to trimming and J lost 2 bases, with 7 bases between them. Germline V CDR1 and CDR2: SGHAT, FQNNGV. The CDR3 consists of 13 residues. The CDR3 loop is CASSRGGNQPQHF. The DNA for the CDR3 is TGTGCCAGCAGCAGGGGTGGCAATCAGCCCCAGCATTTT.

J is TRBJ2-1 and V is TRBV7-2; 7 bases are shared with TRBD2. The CDR3 is made up of 15 amino acids. V trimming: 2 bases; J trimming: 5 bases; junction bases outside the gene matches: 6. The germline CDR1 and CDR2 sequences are SGHTA and FQGNSA. DNA of the CDR3: TGTGCCAGCAGCTTACTGTCTAGCGGTCACAATGAGCAGTTCTTC. It yields the protein CASSLLSSGHNEQFF.

The chain has TRBV7-2 and TRBJ2-7, with 8 bases that match TRBD2. This CDR3 is 15 amino acids long. Looked up from germline, CDR1 is SGHTA and CDR2 is FQGNSA. J was trimmed by 2 bases and V by 7 bases; bases with no gene match: 10. CDR3 in amino acids: CASTPRGSGTYEQYF. The CDR3 DNA sequence: TGTGCCAGCACCCCCCGGGGTAGCGGGACCTACGAGCAGTACTTC.

The genes are TRBV28 and TRBJ2-7, with D tentatively TRBD2 (6 bases). The V and J ends lost 5 bases and 1 base respectively, with 15 bases between them. This CDR3 contains 15 residues. The germline gives CDR1 MDHEN, CDR2 SYDVKM. The DNA of the CDR3 is TGTGCCAGCAGTAGGGGTAGCGGAGGTTCCTACGAGCAGTACTTC. This codes for CASSRGSGGSYEQYF.